This T cell receptor beta chain stems from a study of blood T cells in healthy people across ages. Findings and caveats of the study: Diversity was estimated from one million T cells, and these estimates were considered underestimates.

The authors ran a second PCR of about 6 to 11 cycles using a sample-barcoded 5' primer and a J-beta primer mix. TCRdb reprocessed the 5' RACE reads with MiXCR, giving one entry per CDR3 protein. In the table there are about 690,000 distinct CDR3 sequences, roughly two fifths of which are singletons. This clonotype showed up just once. Its cognate antigen is unknown. Trimming left V 2 bases short and J 0 bases short, with 8 bases between. Germline V gene lookup returns CDR1 MNHNY and CDR2 SVGAGI (reference sequence). The CDR3 contains 15 residues. Specimen: blood. The chain carries TRBV6-6 and TRBJ1-3; no firm D call. The TCR comes from a man aged 80 or over in good health. The CDR3 here is CASSYGGSSGNTIYF. The CDR3 DNA sequence: TGTGCCAGCAGTTACGGTGGAAGCTCTGGAAACACCATATATTTT.